A single sample is the source of the 26 T cell receptor beta chains below, sequenced in a study of T cell repertoires in cytomegalovirus infection. In TCRdb, the reads were re-called with MiXCR into one record per CDR3 protein. The repertoire holds roughly 760,000 distinct CDR3 sequences, with 35% as singletons. Sequencing was done on a sample of PBMCs. The receptors come from a human donor in good health (CMV status not recorded). Some clones in this sample may be carry-over from other donors' samples.

The chain couples TRBV28 to TRBJ1-2; D may be TRBD1 (6 bases). In germline, CDR1 is MDHEN, CDR2 SYDVKM. This CDR3 has 13 residues. V lost 2 bases to trimming and J lost 14 bases, with 18 bases between them. The CDR3 DNA reads as TGTGCCAGCAGTTTACGGGGGGGGCAGGGGTGTACCTTC. Translated, it gives CASSLRGGQGCTF.

As concerns this clonotype: This likely comes from a read error, as the CDR3 has no conserved phenylalanine or tryptophan at its end. This rearrangement joins TRBV7-8 to TRBJ2-7; tentatively, D is TRBD1 (6 bases). This CDR3 contains 13 residues. From germline, CDR1 is SGHVS and CDR2 FQNEAQ. V dropped 6 bases and J dropped 3 bases, with 12 bases sitting between them. Here the CDR3 DNA reads TGTGCCAGCAGTCGATTACAGGGCTACGAGCAGTACTTA. Protein product: CASSRLQGYEQYL.

The chain uses TRBV2 and TRBJ2-6; a weak D match, TRBD1 (5 bases). V was trimmed by 3 bases and J by 2 bases, leaving 11 bases between them. This CDR3 is 16 amino acids long. Germline loops: CDR1 SNHLY, CDR2 FYNNEI. CDR3 in DNA: TGTGCCAGCAGTGAGGACATCATCCCTGGGGCCAACGTCCTGACTTTC. This translates into CASSEDIIPGANVLTF.

This chain connects TRBV18 to TRBJ1-2; tentatively, D is TRBD1 (5 bases). Looked up from germline, CDR1 is KGHSH and CDR2 is LQKENI. The CDR3 runs 14 residues. V lost 6 bases to trimming and J lost 3 bases, with 14 bases between them. Here the CDR3 reads CASSPGSLDYGYTF. DNA for the CDR3: TGTGCCAGCTCGCCAGGGTCCCTGGACTATGGCTACACCTTC.

This chain links TRBV7-9 with TRBJ2-2, with D possibly being TRBD2 (7 bases). Germline V gene data show CDR1 as SEHNR and CDR2 as FQNEAQ (reference sequence). The CDR3 is 16 amino acids. Between the trimmed V and J ends, which lost 5 bases and 2 bases, there was a span of 15 bases. The CDR3 is CASSLLAGANTGELFF. The CDR3 DNA reads TGTGCCAGCAGCCTCCTGGCGGGGGCCAACACCGGGGAGCTGTTTTTT. The full variable domain, with the rest looked up from reference TRBV7-9 and TRBJ2-2, is DTGVSQNPRHKITKRGQNVTFRCDPISEHNRLYWYRQTLGQGPEFLTYFQNEAQLEKSRLLSDRFSAERPKGSFSTLEIQRTEQGDSAMYLCASSLLAGANTGELFFGEGSRLTVL.

This clonotype appeared a few times. This sequence joins TRBV15 and TRBJ1-2, with 9 bases fitting TRBD1. CDR1 and CDR2 (germline): LNHNV, YYDKDF (reference sequence). Losses at the gene ends were 4 bases for V and 1 base for J; bases not matched to a gene: 7. The CDR3 length is 16 residues. The CDR3 region has the DNA TGTGCCACCAGCACCGGGACAGGGACCAGTAACTATGGCTACACCTTC. This gives the protein CATSTGTGTSNYGYTF.

This clonotype has just a few counts. V gene TRBV28 combines with J gene TRBJ2-1, with TRBD2 identical over 9 bases. CDR1 and CDR2 from the germline V gene are MDHEN and SYDVKM. The ends lost 3 bases at V and 7 bases at J; junction bases unmatched: 4. This CDR3 has 14 residues. The DNA of the CDR3 is TGTGCCAGCAGTTTTAGCGGGAGAAGGAATGAGCAGTTCTTC. Residues: CASSFSGRRNEQFF. Based on the CDR3 plus reference TRBV28 and TRBJ2-1, the full variable domain is DVKVTQSSRYLVKRTGEKVFLECVQDMDHENMFWYRQDPGLGLRLIYFSYDVKMKEKGDIPEGYSVSREKKERFSLILESASTNQTSMYLCASSFSGRRNEQFFGPGTRLTVL.

This clonotype was seen ten or more times. The DNA of the CDR3 is TGTGCCAGCACCGAGTACAGGGGGACTAGCAATCAGCCCCAGCATTTT. Encoded protein: CASTEYRGTSNQPQHF. The chain is built from TRBV6-2 or TRBV6-3 and TRBJ1-5, with 8 bases lining up with TRBD1. V was pared by 7 bases and J by 0 bases, with 8 bases of the junction left unmatched. Germline V lookup: CDR1 MNHEY, CDR2 SVGEGT. The CDR3 is made up of 16 amino acids.

In its sample, this clonotype was seen once. The germline gene is not matched at one end of the junction; a read error may be the cause. The chain employs TRBV5-3 and TRBJ2-5; 10 nucleotides align to TRBD1. TRBV5-3 is known as an ORF, though its function is uncertain. CDR3 length: 15 residues. CDR3 DNA sequence: TGTGCCAGCAGCTTGTCCGGGACAGGGGAAAAGACCCAGTACTTC. Amino acids: CASSLSGTGEKTQYF.

V gene TRBV7-9 combines with J gene TRBJ2-4; tentative D call: TRBD1 (5 bases). V was cut by 1 base and J by 3 bases, with 10 bases left in between. Germline-derived CDR1 and CDR2 are SEHNR and FQNEAQ (reference sequence). CDR3 length equals 15 residues. The chain's CDR3 is CASSLGGFDKNIQYF. The DNA of the CDR3 is TGTGCCAGCAGCTTAGGGGGCTTTGACAAAAACATTCAGTACTTC.

The J gene is TRBJ2-7, the V gene TRBV19, with 9 bases fitting TRBD1. With V trimmed by 6 bases and J by 2 bases, 8 bases remained unmatched. Germline CDR1 is LNHDA and CDR2 is SQIVND (reference sequence). This CDR3 is 15 amino acids long. The chain's CDR3 is CASRNVGQGPYEQYF. CDR3 coding DNA: TGTGCCAGTAGGAATGTGGGACAGGGTCCCTACGAGCAGTACTTC. Looking up the rest from reference TRBV19 and TRBJ2-7 gives the full variable domain: DGGITQSPKYLFRKEGQNVTLSCEQNLNHDAMYWYRQDPGQGLRLIYYSQIVNDFQKGDIAEGYSVSREKKESFPLTVTSAQKNPTAFYLCASRNVGQGPYEQYFGPGTRLTVT.

This chain uses TRBV7-8 with TRBJ2-3; D gene uncertain. Deletions cut 5 bases from V and 11 bases from J, with 20 bases between. This CDR3 region has 14 residues. The germline CDR1 and CDR2 sequences are SGHVS and FQNEAQ. The CDR3 loop is CASSLPKARKQQYF. In DNA, the CDR3 is TGTGCCAGCAGCCTACCTAAGGCACGAAAACAGCAGTATTTT.

This clonotype came up a few times. This chain connects TRBV19 to TRBJ1-1; tentative D call: TRBD1 (5 bases). V was clipped by 4 bases and J by 3 bases, with 12 bases between them. CDR3 length: 14 amino acids. Germline V lookup: CDR1 LNHDA, CDR2 SQIVND (reference sequence). The CDR3 is CASSKWGADTEAFF. CDR3 DNA sequence: TGTGCCAGTAGTAAATGGGGCGCGGACACTGAAGCTTTCTTT.

In this sample, this clonotype turned up many times. The chain joins TRBV5-5 to TRBJ1-2; 8 bases match TRBD1. V shed 0 bases and J 8 bases; nucleotides not matched to a gene: 18. This CDR3 is built from 18 residues. From germline, CDR1 is SGHKS and CDR2 YYEKEE (reference sequence). CDR3 in amino acids: CASSLGFTGTGVRGGYTF. For the CDR3, the DNA is TGTGCCAGCAGCTTGGGGTTTACCGGGACAGGCGTAAGAGGCGGCTACACCTTC. Filled out from reference TRBV5-5 and TRBJ1-2, the complete variable domain reads DAGVTQSPTHLIKTRGQQVTLRCSPISGHKSVSWYQQVLGQGPQFIFQYYEKEERGRGNFPDRFSARQFPNYSSELNVNALLLGDSALYLCASSLGFTGTGVRGGYTFGSGTRLTVV.

This sequence joins TRBV7-8 and TRBJ2-2, with 11 bases fitting TRBD2. Germline V CDR1 and CDR2: SGHVS, FQNEAQ. The length of the CDR3 is 16 residues. With V trimmed by 3 bases and J by 1 base, 1 base remained unmatched. CDR3: CASSFGLAGNTGELFF. DNA of the CDR3: TGTGCCAGCAGCTTTGGACTAGCGGGGAACACCGGGGAGCTGTTTTTT.

V and J are TRBV28 and TRBJ2-7; D may be TRBD1 (7 bases). With 1 base removed from V and 2 bases from J, the gap between germline ends came to 12 bases. The CDR3 runs to 15 residues. Germline CDR1 is MDHEN and CDR2 is SYDVKM. DNA for the CDR3: TGTGCCAGCAGTTTATCCAGGGGGGCCGCCTACGAGCAGTACTTC. Its translation is CASSLSRGAAYEQYF.

The chain combines TRBV5-6 with TRBJ2-1; 7 bases line up with TRBD2. The germline CDR1 and CDR2 sequences are SGHDT and YYEEEE. This CDR3 spans 13 amino acids. V shed 4 bases and J 8 bases; nucleotides not matched to a gene: 6. This CDR3 reads CASSRFSGYEQFF. The CDR3 nucleotides read TGTGCCAGCAGCCGTTTTAGCGGGTATGAGCAGTTCTTC.

V usage is TRBV10-3 and J usage is TRBJ2-7; 7 positions agree with TRBD1. Germline V lookup: CDR1 ENHRY, CDR2 SYGVKD. J was trimmed by 1 base and V by 11 bases; bases with no gene match: 8. This CDR3 has 13 amino acids. CDR3 sequence: CALFGQDSYEQYF. Written as DNA, the CDR3 is TGTGCCCTCTTTGGACAGGATTCCTACGAGCAGTACTTC.

The chain uses TRBV5-4 and TRBJ2-5; maybe TRBD2 (6 bases). The CDR3 consists of 13 residues. Germline CDR1 and CDR2: SGHNT and YYREEE (reference sequence). Trimming took off 10 bases at V and 5 bases at J, with 18 bases between the two ends. CDR3 loop: CAGSDFSGETQYF. The CDR3 region has the DNA TGTGCCGGGTCCGATTTTAGCGGCGAGACCCAGTACTTC.

This clonotype occurred a few times. The junction shows a germline mismatch at one end, possibly a read error. The chain has TRBV7-6 and TRBJ2-3; 7 nucleotides align to TRBD1. The CDR3 sequence is 16 residues long. Per the germline V gene, CDR1 is SGHVS and CDR2 is FNYEAQ. The CDR3: CASSIGTGAPTDTQYF. CDR3 coding DNA: TGTGCTAGCAGTATTGGCACAGGGGCGCCCACAGATACGCAGTATTTT.

The sample holds a few counts of this clonotype. This chain uses TRBV7-6 with TRBJ2-7, with 8 bases that match TRBD2. CDR1 SGHVS and CDR2 FNYEAQ come from the germline V gene. The length of the CDR3 is 18 residues. J gave up 1 base and V 1 base, and 12 bases lay outside the gene matches. CDR3 protein: CASSLGEPSREGSYEQYF. CDR3 DNA: TGTGCCAGCAGCTTAGGAGAACCTAGTCGGGAGGGGTCCTACGAGCAGTACTTC. Drawing the rest from reference TRBV7-6 and TRBJ2-7, the complete variable domain is GAGVSQSPRYKVTKRGQDVALRCDPISGHVSLYWYRQALGQGPEFLTYFNYEAQQDKSGLPNDRFSAERPEGSISTLTIQRTEQRDSAMYRCASSLGEPSREGSYEQYFGPGTRLTVT.

This clonotype appeared a few times. V gene TRBV27 combines with J gene TRBJ2-3; 10 positions match TRBD2. The CDR3 sequence is 18 residues long. Germline assignment: CDR1 MNHEY and CDR2 SMNVEV (reference sequence). The V segment lost 2 bases and the J segment 0 bases; nucleotides outside the gene matches: 8. The CDR3 is CASSLTGLAITSTDTQYF. Written as DNA, the CDR3 is TGTGCCAGCAGTTTAACGGGACTAGCGATCACTAGCACAGATACGCAGTATTTT.

CDR3 amino acids: CSVEWRGYGNEQFF. The CDR3 DNA sequence: TGCAGCGTTGAATGGCGGGGCTACGGGAATGAGCAGTTCTTC. V usage is TRBV29-1 and J usage is TRBJ2-1, with a tentative D call TRBD2 (6 bases). This CDR3 has 14 amino acids. V lost 2 bases and J lost 7, with 15 bases in between. Germline V gene lookup returns CDR1 SQVTM and CDR2 ANQGSEA.

This clonotype was found many times. The CDR3 spells CASSLPRQFPYEQYF. In nucleotides, the CDR3 is TGTGCCAGCAGCTTACCGAGACAGTTCCCCTACGAGCAGTACTTC. The J gene is TRBJ2-7, the V gene TRBV7-8; D might be TRBD1 (5 bases). Germline CDR1 SGHVS, CDR2 FQNEAQ. CDR3 length equals 15 residues. V was trimmed by 2 bases and J by 2 bases, leaving 13 bases between them.

This clonotype appeared many times. Given a much more abundant clone one base away, this may be a read error. This chain uses TRBV27 with TRBJ1-5; perhaps TRBD1 as D (5 bases). Germline-derived CDR1 and CDR2 are MNHEY and SMNVEV (reference sequence). V gave up 3 bases and J gave up 1 base, with 7 bases separating them. The CDR3 is made up of 14 amino acids. The CDR3 nucleotides are TGTGCCAGCAGTTTCTCAGGGAGCAATCAGCCCCAGCATTTT. This sequence encodes CASSFSGSNQPQHF.

This sequence joins TRBV20-1 and TRBJ2-2; perhaps TRBD1 as D (5 bases). CDR1 is DFQATT and CDR2 is SNEGSKA in the germline V gene (reference sequence). The CDR3 runs 16 residues. The V and J ends lost 0 bases and 6 bases respectively, with 17 bases between them. CDR3 sequence: CSAREPGRVNPGELFF. The CDR3, as DNA: TGCAGTGCTAGAGAACCTGGCAGGGTAAATCCCGGGGAGCTGTTTTTT.